Many counts were recorded for the clone carrying this T cell receptor beta chain. Its antigen is unidentified. A junction end diverges from the germline sequence, so it may reflect a read error. The sample comes from a study of T-cell reconstitution after alpha-beta-depleted transplantation in children. Study-wide findings and caveats: The origin of alpha-beta T cells about two months after transplant was reportedly several hundred expanded graft clones. A year post-transplant, T-cell counts and diversity derived mostly from newly produced T cells.

This CDR3 is built from 12 residues. Germline CDR1 is SGHTA and CDR2 is FQGNSA. TCRbeta library preparation incorporated unique molecular identifiers. TCRdb fed the PCR reads into MiXCR, producing one record per CDR3 protein. The sample shows around 70,000 distinct CDR3 sequences, 9.5% to 13% of them seen only once. This sequence joins TRBV7-2 and TRBJ2-1; D uncertain. This receptor was identified in a boy aged 5-17 years with acute myeloid leukemia, due to receive a stem cell transplant. The sample consisted of PBMCs, taken before TCRalphabeta/CD19-depleted stem cell transplant. The CDR3 nucleotides read TGTGCCAGCACTGGACGGCGGTGGGCGCCAACCTTC. The encoded protein is CASTGRRWAPTF.